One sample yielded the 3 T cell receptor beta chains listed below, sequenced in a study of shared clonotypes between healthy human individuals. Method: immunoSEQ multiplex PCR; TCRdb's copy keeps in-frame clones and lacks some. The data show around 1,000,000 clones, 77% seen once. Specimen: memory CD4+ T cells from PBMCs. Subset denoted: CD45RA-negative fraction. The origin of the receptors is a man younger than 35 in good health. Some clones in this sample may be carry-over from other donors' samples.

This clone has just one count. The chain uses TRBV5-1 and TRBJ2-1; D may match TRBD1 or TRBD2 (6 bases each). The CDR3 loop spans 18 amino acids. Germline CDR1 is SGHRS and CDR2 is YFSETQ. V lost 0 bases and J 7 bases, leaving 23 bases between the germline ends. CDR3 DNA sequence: TGCGCCAGCAGCTTGGCCAATAGGGGGGACGCCCCGATGAATGAGCAGTTCTTC. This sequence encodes CASSLANRGDAPMNEQFF.

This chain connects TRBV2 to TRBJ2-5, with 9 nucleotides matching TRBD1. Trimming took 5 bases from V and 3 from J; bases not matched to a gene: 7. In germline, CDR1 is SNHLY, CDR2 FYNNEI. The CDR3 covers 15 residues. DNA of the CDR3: TGTGCCAGCAGTTCCCATAGGACAGGGGAAGAGACCCAGTACTTC. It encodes CASSSHRTGEETQYF.

CDR3 in DNA: TGCGCCAGCAGCCCAAGGACAGGGAGGGAGAGCACTGAAGCTTTCTTT. It encodes CASSPRTGRESTEAFF. The chain joins TRBV5-1 to TRBJ1-1, with TRBD1 identical over 8 bases. Trimming took 4 bases from V and 4 from J; bases not matched to a gene: 12. The CDR3 is 16 amino acids. Germline assignment: CDR1 SGHRS and CDR2 YFSETQ.